This T cell receptor (beta chain) was captured in a study of radiation and T cells in renal cell carcinoma (dated by TCRdb to 2018 to 2021). At the level of the whole study: Samples came from a clinical trial, in which primary renal cell carcinomas received 15 Gy stereotactic body radiation therapy followed by nephrectomy 4 weeks later. TCR beta sequencing covered over 50 samples in total, comprising some 25 tumors and around 27 peripheral blood samples. Across all 55 or so samples, several million unique CDR3 nucleotide sequences, encoding 2 million to 3 million unique CDR3 amino acid sequences, were identified. The paper's findings and limits, for the study overall: No pretreatment tumor biopsies were available, so the baseline intratumoral presence of clonotypes could not be determined. Tracking of blood repertoire dynamics stopped at less than 5 weeks after treatment, with no follow-up past that point. Top tumor clonotypes rose in blood from baseline to 2 weeks post-radiation, then contracted by 4 weeks, suggesting transient expansion of tumor-resident clones. Because the trial had a single-armed design, the trial could not examine how radiation dose or scheduling affected the TCR repertoire.

The time point label, as the study defines it: baseline pretreatment blood. The treatment or condition tag for this specimen amounts to: 15 Gy SBRT to primary tumor, nephrectomy 4 weeks later. To follow tumor-enriched clonotypes, serial peripheral blood was collected from radiation-treated patients at baseline and at 2 weeks and 4 weeks after SBRT. Every patient had renal cell carcinoma of clear cell pathology. Genomic DNA for TCR sequencing was prepared using the QIAamp DNA Blood Mini Kit (Qiagen). Only samples passing all quality control checks were included in the analyses. Remarks on this clone: Its antigen is unknown. No much larger clonotype is one base removed from it; base qualities were not supplied.

Following the manufacturer's recommendations, the immunoSEQ kit was used to generate TCR beta libraries from genomic DNA. To prepare the libraries, a first multiplex PCR with proprietary primers was run, followed by a second PCR that added unique barcodes, and a bead cleanup was done after each round. Each sample batch included a kit-provided positive control reaction and a negative control reaction. The final libraries were assessed on an Agilent 4200 TapeStation D1000 ScreenTape, pooled by volume, and quantified by qPCR. An Illumina NextSeq500 fitted with a MidOutput 150-cycle cartridge performed the sequencing, running 156 Read1 cycles and 15 Index1 cycles with the kit's custom primers. The pooled library was loaded at 0.75 to 1 pM, and about 20% PhiX control was spiked in. Regarding the original processing steps: Vendor-processed data were analyzed in R, and a clonotype was defined as all T cells sharing the same CDR3 nucleotide sequence. In the clone abundance analyses, frequencies were normalized to the 10,000 most abundant clones in each sample. Public T cell clones, which averaged fewer than five per sample, were removed prior to analysis. Tumor-enriched and baseline blood-enriched clonotypes were defined by at least a 32-fold difference in abundance between compartments. Clonotypes expanded or contracted between blood time points were identified with a beta-binomial differential abundance model. Tumor-blood repertoire similarity was measured with the Baroni-Urbani and Buser coefficient, and groups were compared using two-tailed Wilcoxon tests in R. Entries here come from immuneACCESS through TCRdb and include only in-frame sequences with V and J called. Some clones fail to appear in such tables; in the studies checked, an unresolved V gene covers under half of the shortfall, and the cause of the remainder is unknown. That table furnishes V, J and clone size, whereas the DNA furnished D and trimming. The sample profile shows about 140,000 clones; less than 90% of them were found once. Less than 25% of the sample rests with the top ten.

The CDR3 goes from the cysteine to the phenylalanine over 15 residues. Only the CDR3 portion is preserved as DNA: 45 bases, with reading frame beginning at the first base. Per the germline V gene, LGHNA is the CDR1 and YSLEER is the CDR2. V sheds 2 bases and J sheds 5 bases, leaving 15 bases between their ends. This receptor was taken from a woman aged 50 to 60 with renal cell carcinoma. The sample consisted of blood, taken from a patient whose treatment included radiotherapy and nephrectomy. The chain joins TRBV4-3 to TRBJ1-1; a tentative D match to TRBD1 spans 5 bases. The base sequence is TGCGCCAGCAGCCAAAGGGAGAGGGGTTGGACTGAAGCTTTCTTT. Its protein reads: CASSQRERGWTEAFF.